This note documents a single T cell receptor (beta chain) sequence. What this receptor recognizes is not known. Per-nucleotide qualities are absent, and no much larger clonotype sits a single base away. The data are from a study of T-cell memory formation after mild COVID-19 (dated by TCRdb to about 2021). About the investigation overall: TCR sequence clusters from the two donors were largely donor specific. In a couple of donors, T-cell clones that expanded and contracted after mild COVID-19 were followed by sequencing TCRalpha and TCRbeta repertoires longitudinally. Two young, previously healthy adult volunteers, one female and one male, were included in the cohort. General conclusions and limits of the study: Contracting CD4+ clones were located mainly in the CM and EM memory subsets, whereas CD8+ clones were found to be enriched in EMRA. Clones contracting from day 15 to 85 had balanced CD4/CD8 phenotypes, while a second wave expanding from day 15 to 37 was biased towards CD4+. Only a couple of mild cases were covered by the study, and larger cohorts that include severe cases with pre-infection samples were considered necessary. Whether the second-wave clones peaking on day 37 were SARS-CoV-2 specific was not confirmed. Some responding clones were found in pre-infection memory, which suggests that pre-existing cross-reactive memory T cells took part in the SARS-CoV-2 response.

The instrument was an Illumina NovaSeq 6000. cDNA libraries for TCRalpha and TCRbeta were prepared by 5'RACE using constant-segment primers, with sample barcodes and unique molecular identifiers added. RNA was extracted from every sample with Trizol reagent. Amplification of the libraries took two PCR steps, and the second step added a second sample barcode plus Illumina TruSeq adapters. Sequencing of the libraries was done on an Illumina NovaSeq, producing 2 x 150 bp paired-end reads. In the authors' own workflow: With migec v1.2.7, reads were demultiplexed and then collapsed into UMI-guided consensus sequences. Using mixcr v2.1.11, UMI consensuses were aligned to TRA and TRB V and J templates and then assembled into clonotypes. Expanded or contracted clonotypes were those called significant by both edgeR and NoisET, with noise models trained on biological replicates. For edgeR calls, the cutoffs were a false discovery rate-adjusted p below 0.01 and a log2 fold-change threshold of 1. PCA with hierarchical clustering of max-normalized trajectories of the 1000 most abundant clonotypes was used as exploratory dynamics analysis. Separately sequenced CD4+ and CD8+ repertoires were used to assign a CD4 or CD8 phenotype to each responding clone. TCRdb applied fastp at Q25 and MiXCR to the public reads, then kept only in-frame beta chains. Rows are combined by CDR3 protein, so each entry shows the most common genes and DNA. TCRdb's processing, not the authors', yielded these V and J calls. The sample profile shows about 320,000 distinct CDR3 sequences; 13% to 15% of them were found once. Approximately 22% of the sample comes from the top ten.

The germline ends are 6 bases apart after V is trimmed by 2 bases and J by 1 base. CDR1 SGDLS and CDR2 YYNGEE were looked up in the germline V gene. Spanning cysteine to phenylalanine, the CDR3 consists of 14 amino acids. The kept DNA is CDR3 alone, 42 bases in frame from the first base. PBMCs were isolated by Ficoll-Paque density gradient centrifugation. The TCR comes from a young man who had mild COVID-19 (a few samples of this study predate the infection). The sample titles of this study are shuffled in the database, so cell type and time point are left out; the donor was told from shared clones. The chain links TRBV9 with TRBJ1-4; TRBD1 is possibly the D segment (5 matching bases). The sample taken for sequencing was PBMCs or a T cell subset sorted from them (not recorded which). The CDR3 region: CASSVGGTNEKLFF. The DNA sequence follows: TGTGCCAGCAGCGTTGGGGGAACTAATGAAAAACTGTTTTTT.